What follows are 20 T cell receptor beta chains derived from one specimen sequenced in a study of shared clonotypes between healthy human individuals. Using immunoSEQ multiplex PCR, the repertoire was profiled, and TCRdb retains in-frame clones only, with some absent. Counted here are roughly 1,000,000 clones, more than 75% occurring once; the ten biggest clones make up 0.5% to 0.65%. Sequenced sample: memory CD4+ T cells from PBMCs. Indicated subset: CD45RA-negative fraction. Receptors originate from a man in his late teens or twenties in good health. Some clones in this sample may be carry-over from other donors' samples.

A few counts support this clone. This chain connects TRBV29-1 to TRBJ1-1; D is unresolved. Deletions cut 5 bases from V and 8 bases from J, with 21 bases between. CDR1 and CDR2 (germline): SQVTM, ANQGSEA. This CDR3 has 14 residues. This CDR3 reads CSVLHMGPSVEAFF. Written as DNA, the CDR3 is TGCAGCGTTCTCCACATGGGCCCCTCGGTGGAAGCTTTCTTT.

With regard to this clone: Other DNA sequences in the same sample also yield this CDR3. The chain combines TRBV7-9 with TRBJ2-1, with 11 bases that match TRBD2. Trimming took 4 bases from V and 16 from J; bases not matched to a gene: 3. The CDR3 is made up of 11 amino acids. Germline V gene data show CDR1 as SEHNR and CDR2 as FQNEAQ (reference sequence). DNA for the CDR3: TGTGCCAGCAGCTCTAGCGGGAGGCCCTTCTTC. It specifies CASSSSGRPFF.

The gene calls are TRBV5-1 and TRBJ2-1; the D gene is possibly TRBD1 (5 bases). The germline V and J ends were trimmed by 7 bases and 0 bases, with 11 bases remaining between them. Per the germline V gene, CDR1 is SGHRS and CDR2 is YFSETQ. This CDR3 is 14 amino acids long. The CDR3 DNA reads TGCGCCAGCCGGACAATGGACTCCTACAATGAGCAGTTCTTC. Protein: CASRTMDSYNEQFF. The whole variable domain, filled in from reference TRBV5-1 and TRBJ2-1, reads KAGVTQTPRYLIKTRGQQVTLSCSPISGHRSVSWYQQTPGQGLQFLFEYFSETQRNKGNFPGRFSGRQFSNSRSEMNVSTLELGDSALYLCASRTMDSYNEQFFGPGTRLTVL.

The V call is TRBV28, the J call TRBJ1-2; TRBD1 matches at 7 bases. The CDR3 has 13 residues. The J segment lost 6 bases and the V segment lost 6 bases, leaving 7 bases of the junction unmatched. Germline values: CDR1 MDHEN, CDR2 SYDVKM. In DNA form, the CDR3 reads TGTGCCAGCAGACCTACAGGGGCCCATGGCTACACCTTC. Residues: CASRPTGAHGYTF.

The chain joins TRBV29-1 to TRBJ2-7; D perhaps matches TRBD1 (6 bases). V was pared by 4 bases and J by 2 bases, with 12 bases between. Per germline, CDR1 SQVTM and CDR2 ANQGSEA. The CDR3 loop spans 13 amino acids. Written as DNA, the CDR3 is TGCAGCGTTGGTTCGTACAGGGCCTACGAGCAGTACTTC. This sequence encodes CSVGSYRAYEQYF.

The CDR3 bases are TGTGCCAGCAGCTTGACAGGGTGGGGGGACTATGGCTACACCTTC. It codes for CASSLTGWGDYGYTF. The V gene is TRBV7-9, the J gene TRBJ1-2; TRBD1 matches 7 bases. Germline CDR1 reads SEHNR; CDR2 reads FQNEAQ (reference sequence). V shed 3 bases, J shed 3 bases, and the junction held 7 bases outside the gene matches. This CDR3 has 15 amino acids. Full variable domain (outside the CDR3, taken from reference TRBV7-9 and TRBJ1-2): DTGVSQNPRHKITKRGQNVTFRCDPISEHNRLYWYRQTLGQGPEFLTYFQNEAQLEKSRLLSDRFSAERPKGSFSTLEIQRTEQGDSAMYLCASSLTGWGDYGYTFGSGTRLTVV.

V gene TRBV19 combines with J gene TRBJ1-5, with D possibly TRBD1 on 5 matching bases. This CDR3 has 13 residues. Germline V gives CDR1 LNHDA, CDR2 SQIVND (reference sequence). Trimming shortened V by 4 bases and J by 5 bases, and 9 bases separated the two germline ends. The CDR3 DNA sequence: TGTGCCAGTAGTACCCCCAGGGATCAGCCCCAGCATTTT. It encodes CASSTPRDQPQHF.

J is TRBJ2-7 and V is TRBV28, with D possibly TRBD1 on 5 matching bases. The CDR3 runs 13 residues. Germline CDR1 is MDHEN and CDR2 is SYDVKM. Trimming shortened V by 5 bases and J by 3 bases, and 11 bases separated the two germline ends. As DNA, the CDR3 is TGTGCCAGCAGTAAGGACACGGGCTACGAGCAGTACTTC. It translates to CASSKDTGYEQYF.

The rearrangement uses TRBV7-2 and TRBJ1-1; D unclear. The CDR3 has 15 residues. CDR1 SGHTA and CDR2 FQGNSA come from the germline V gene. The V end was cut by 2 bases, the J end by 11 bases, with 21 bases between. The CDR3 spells CASSLLGVVSPGAFF. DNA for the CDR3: TGTGCCAGCAGCTTACTGGGTGTTGTCAGTCCGGGGGCTTTCTTT.

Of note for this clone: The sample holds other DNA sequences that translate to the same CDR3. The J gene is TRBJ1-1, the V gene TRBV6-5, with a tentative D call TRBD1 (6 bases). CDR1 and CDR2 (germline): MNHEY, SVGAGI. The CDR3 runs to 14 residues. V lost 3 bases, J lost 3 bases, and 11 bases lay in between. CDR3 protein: CASSYSAGDTEAFF. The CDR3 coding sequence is TGTGCCAGCAGTTATTCAGCAGGGGACACTGAAGCTTTCTTT.

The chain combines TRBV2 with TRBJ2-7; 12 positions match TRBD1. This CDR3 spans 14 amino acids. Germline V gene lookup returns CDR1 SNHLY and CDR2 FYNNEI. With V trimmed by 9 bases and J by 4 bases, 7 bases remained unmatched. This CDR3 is CASMGQGALYEQYF. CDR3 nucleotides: TGTGCCAGTATGGGACAGGGGGCATTATACGAGCAGTACTTC.

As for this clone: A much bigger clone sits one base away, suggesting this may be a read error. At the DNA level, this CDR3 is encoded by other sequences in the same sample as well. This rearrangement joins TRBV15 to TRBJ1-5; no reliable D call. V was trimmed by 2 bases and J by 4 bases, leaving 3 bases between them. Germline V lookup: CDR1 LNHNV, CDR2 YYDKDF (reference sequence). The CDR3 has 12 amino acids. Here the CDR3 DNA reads TGTGCCACCAGCAGACCTAATCAGCCCCAGCATTTT. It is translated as CATSRPNQPQHF.

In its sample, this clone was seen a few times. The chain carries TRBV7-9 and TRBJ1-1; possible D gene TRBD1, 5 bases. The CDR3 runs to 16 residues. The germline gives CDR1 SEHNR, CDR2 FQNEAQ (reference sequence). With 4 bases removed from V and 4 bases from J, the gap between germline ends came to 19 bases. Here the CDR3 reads CASSSGALLRSTEAFF. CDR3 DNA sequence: TGTGCCAGCAGCTCCGGGGCCCTGCTTAGGTCCACTGAAGCTTTCTTT.

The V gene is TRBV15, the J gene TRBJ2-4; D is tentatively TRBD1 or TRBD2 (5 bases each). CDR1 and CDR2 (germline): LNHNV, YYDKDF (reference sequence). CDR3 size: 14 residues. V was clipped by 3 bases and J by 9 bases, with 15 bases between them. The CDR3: CATSRETGGSIQYF. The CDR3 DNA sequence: TGTGCCACCAGCAGGGAAACAGGAGGTAGCATTCAGTACTTC.

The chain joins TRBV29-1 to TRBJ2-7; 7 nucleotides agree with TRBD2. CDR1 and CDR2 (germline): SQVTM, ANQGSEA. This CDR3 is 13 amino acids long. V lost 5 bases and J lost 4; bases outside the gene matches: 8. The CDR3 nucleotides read TGCAGCGTTTGGGGGGGACCAATTTACGAGCAGTACTTC. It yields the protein CSVWGGPIYEQYF.

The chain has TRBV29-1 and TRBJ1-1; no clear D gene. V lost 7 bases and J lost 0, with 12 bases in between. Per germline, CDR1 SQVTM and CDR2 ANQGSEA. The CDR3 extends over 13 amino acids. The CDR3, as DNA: TGCAGCGCATCGATTACAGTGAACACTGAAGCTTTCTTT. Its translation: CSASITVNTEAFF.

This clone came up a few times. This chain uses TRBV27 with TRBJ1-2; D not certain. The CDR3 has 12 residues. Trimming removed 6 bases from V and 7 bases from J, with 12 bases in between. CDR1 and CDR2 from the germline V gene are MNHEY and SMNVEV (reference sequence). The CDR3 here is CASRGNYAGYTF. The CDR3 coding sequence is TGTGCCAGCAGGGGAAATTACGCTGGCTACACCTTC.

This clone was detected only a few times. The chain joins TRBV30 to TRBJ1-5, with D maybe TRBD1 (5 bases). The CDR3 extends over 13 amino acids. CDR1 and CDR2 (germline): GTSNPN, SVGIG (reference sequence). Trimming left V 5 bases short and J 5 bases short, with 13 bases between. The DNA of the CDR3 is TGTGCCTGGGACCCAGGGAGGGATCAGCCCCAGCATTTT. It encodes CAWDPGRDQPQHF.

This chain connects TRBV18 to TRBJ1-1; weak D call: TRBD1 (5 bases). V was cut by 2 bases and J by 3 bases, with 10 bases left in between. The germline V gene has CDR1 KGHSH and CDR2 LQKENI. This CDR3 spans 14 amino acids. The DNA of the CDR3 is TGTGCCAGCTCACCAGGGGGTAGGGACACTGAAGCTTTCTTT. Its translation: CASSPGGRDTEAFF.

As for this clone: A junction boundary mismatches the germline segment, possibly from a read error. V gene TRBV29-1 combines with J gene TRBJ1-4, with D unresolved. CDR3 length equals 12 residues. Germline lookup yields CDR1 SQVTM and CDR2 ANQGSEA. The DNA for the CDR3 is TGCAGCGTCCGGGTTCTTAATGAAAAACTGCTTTTT. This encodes CSVRVLNEKLLF.